This T cell receptor (beta chain) originates from a study of blood T cells in healthy people across ages. Sample-barcoded 5' priming and a J-beta primer mix drove a second PCR of roughly 7 to 11 cycles. The template-switch adaptor was a 5' adaptor with 12 random nucleotides. It tagged each cDNA molecule. TCRdb fed the 5' RACE reads into MiXCR, producing one record per CDR3 protein. The sample shows about 1,500,000 distinct CDR3 sequences, 28% of them seen only once. This clonotype was picked up a small number of times. Its antigen is as yet unknown. The study's findings and limits: It was the long-lived donors that had more naive CD4+ cells and higher diversity than aged donors. A roughly linear age-dependent decrease characterized TCR beta diversity per million T cells.

Sequencing input: blood. The receptor's source is a young woman in good health.

CDR3 in DNA: TGTGCCAGCAGCCCCCGCCCCACAGTCATCGCCAAAAACATTCAGTACTTC. It specifies CASSPRPTVIAKNIQYF. V and J are TRBV7-9 and TRBJ2-4; D gene unclear. V was trimmed by 5 bases and J by 1 base, leaving 18 bases between them. CDR1 and CDR2 (germline): SEHNR, FQNEAQ (reference sequence). This CDR3 comprises 17 residues.